The T cell receptor (beta chain) described here comes from a study of tumor-infiltrating lymphocytes in localized non-small cell lung cancer. Whole-study results and caveats: Different pieces of the same tissue were used for each assay. Recurrence-free survival showed no association with tumor T-cell fraction.

TCRdb keeps only in-frame clones here, not all; method: immunoSEQ multiplex PCR. The profile shows about 12,000 clones, around 81% of them singletons. Concerning this clone itself: What it binds is not known.

This receptor was taken from a human donor with non-small cell lung cancer. Specimen: lung tumor tissue.

The CDR3 sequence is CASRPQGSNEQFF. DNA for the CDR3: TGTGCCAGCAGGCCGCAGGGTAGCAATGAGCAGTTCTTC. V and J are TRBV7-9 and TRBJ2-1; D might be TRBD1 (5 bases). The CDR3 consists of 13 residues. Germline V gene data show CDR1 as SEHNR and CDR2 as FQNEAQ (reference sequence). The V end lost 6 bases, the J end lost 6 bases, and 12 bases lay between the germline ends.